These 23 T cell receptor beta chains were all obtained from the same sample, sequenced in a study of T-cell reconstitution after alpha-beta-depleted transplantation in children. The TCRbeta library incorporated unique molecular identifiers. TCRdb ran MiXCR on the PCR reads and lists one entry per CDR3 protein. This table has 600,000 to 700,000 distinct CDR3 sequences, approximately 14% appearing once. Sequenced material: PBMCs, taken before TCRalphabeta/CD19-depleted stem cell transplant. These receptors originate from a girl aged 2 to 9 with congenital amegakaryocytic thrombocytopenia, due to receive a stem cell transplant.

The table lists this clonotype with a few counts. V gene TRBV30 combines with J gene TRBJ2-1; no definite D call. Trimming stripped 0 bases from V and 7 bases from J, with 4 bases between. The CDR3 extends over 11 amino acids. Per the germline V gene, CDR1 is GTSNPN and CDR2 is SVGIG (reference sequence). Written as DNA, the CDR3 is TGTGCCTGGAGTGTTGGGAATGAGCAGTTCTTC. Residues: CAWSVGNEQFF. The complete variable domain, with remaining parts taken from reference TRBV30 and TRBJ2-1, reads SQTIHQWPATLVQPVGSPLSLECTVEGTSNPNLYWYRQAAGRGLQLLFYSVGIGQISSEVPQNLSASRPQDRQFILSSKKLLLSDSGFYLCAWSVGNEQFFGPGTRLTVL.

About this clonotype itself: The junction departs from germline at one end; a sequencing error may be responsible. V gene TRBV12-3 or TRBV12-4 combines with J gene TRBJ2-1, with 10 bases matching TRBD2. CDR3 size: 17 residues. CDR3 region: CTSSSVRLAGSYNEQFF. CDR3 sequence (DNA): TGTACCAGCAGCTCTGTCCGACTAGCGGGCTCCTACAATGAGCAGTTCTTC.

This clonotype was counted many times. The rearrangement uses TRBV20-1 and TRBJ2-3, with D tentatively TRBD2 (6 bases). V lost 4 bases to trimming and J lost 3 bases, with 14 bases between them. The CDR3 loop spans 14 amino acids. Germline CDR1 reads DFQATT; CDR2 reads SNEGSKA (reference sequence). The CDR3 nucleotides are TGCAGTGCTAACCAGGAGGGGATTACAGATACGCAGTATTTT. Translation: CSANQEGITDTQYF.

V usage is TRBV10-3 and J usage is TRBJ2-7; 10 bases line up with TRBD1. V shed 6 bases, J shed 0 bases, and the junction held 11 bases outside the gene matches. CDR1 ENHRY and CDR2 SYGVKD come from the germline V gene. CDR3 length equals 17 residues. CDR3 in DNA: TGTGCCATCAGCGGGACAGGGGTTCTCAGCGGCTCCTACGAGCAGTACTTC. Amino acids: CAISGTGVLSGSYEQYF.

The CDR3 loop reads CASSQDGGKNEKLFF. In DNA, the CDR3 is TGCGCCAGCAGCCAAGATGGCGGGAAGAATGAAAAACTGTTTTTT. The genes are TRBV4-1 and TRBJ1-4; D is ambiguous. The length of the CDR3 is 15 residues. Germline-derived CDR1 and CDR2 are MGHRA and YSYEKL. V was clipped by 0 bases and J by 5 bases, with 10 bases between them.

The J gene is TRBJ1-2, the V gene TRBV27; 8 positions match TRBD1. The CDR3 totals 14 residues. In germline, CDR1 is MNHEY, CDR2 SMNVEV (reference sequence). After removal of 4 bases from V and 5 bases from J, the junction contained 6 bases not matched to a gene. This CDR3 reads CASSSLDRGYGYTF. CDR3 DNA sequence: TGTGCCAGCAGTTCCCTCGACAGGGGATATGGCTACACCTTC.

The chain joins TRBV25-1 to TRBJ2-6; perhaps TRBD1 as D (5 bases). Germline V gives CDR1 MGHDK, CDR2 SYGVNS. This CDR3 comprises 16 residues. V gave up 4 bases and J gave up 0 bases, with 10 bases separating them. This CDR3 reads CASSGTTTSGANVLTF. For the CDR3, the DNA is TGTGCCAGCAGTGGGACAACGACCTCTGGGGCCAACGTCCTGACTTTC.

This clonotype was counted many times. V is TRBV29-1 and J is TRBJ2-7; 9 nucleotides match TRBD1. J gave up 0 bases and V 4 bases, and 4 bases lay outside the gene matches. The CDR3 length is 14 residues. Germline-derived CDR1 and CDR2 are SQVTM and ANQGSEA. CDR3 bases: TGCAGCGTTGGGGACAGGGCGGTCTCCTACGAGCAGTACTTC. Amino acids: CSVGDRAVSYEQYF.

This clonotype was counted many times. This chain uses TRBV12-3 or TRBV12-4 with TRBJ2-1; 10 positions match TRBD2. With V trimmed by 6 bases and J by 2 bases, 4 bases remained unmatched. CDR3 length equals 15 residues. Written as DNA, the CDR3 is TGTGCCAGCAGCCCCGGGACTAGCGCCTACAATGAGCAGTTCTTC. It yields the protein CASSPGTSAYNEQFF.

The chain uses TRBV20-1 and TRBJ1-6; D gene unclear. This CDR3 has 15 amino acids. Germline V CDR1 and CDR2: DFQATT, SNEGSKA (reference sequence). V lost 2 bases and J 6 bases, leaving 14 bases between the germline ends. In DNA, the CDR3 is TGCAGTGCTAGAACCCGACCGGGCACTAATTCACCCCTCCACTTT. It codes for CSARTRPGTNSPLHF.

This clonotype has a count of ten or more. The chain joins TRBV2 to TRBJ2-3; 7 bases agree with TRBD2. CDR1 is SNHLY, CDR2 FYNNEI, per germline. Losses at the gene ends were 8 bases for V and 3 bases for J; bases not matched to a gene: 8. This CDR3 comprises 14 residues. Written as DNA, the CDR3 is TGTGCCAGCTCCGGGAGGCCCGAGACAGATACGCAGTATTTT. As protein: CASSGRPETDTQYF.

This clonotype was counted many times. The chain joins TRBV20-1 to TRBJ2-1; tentatively, D is TRBD2 (5 bases). This CDR3 region has 13 residues. V lost 6 bases and J 5 bases, leaving 14 bases between the germline ends. CDR1 and CDR2 from the germline V gene are DFQATT and SNEGSKA (reference sequence). In DNA, the CDR3 is TGCAGTGCCACGGAGGATTGGGACAATGAGCAGTTCTTC. Translating it yields CSATEDWDNEQFF.

This sequence joins TRBV5-6 and TRBJ2-7, with D perhaps TRBD1 (5 bases). V lost 4 bases and J 1 base, leaving 12 bases between the germline ends. The V gene's germline CDR1 is SGHDT and CDR2 YYEEEE. The CDR3 contains 14 residues. CDR3 residues: CASSPTVESYEQYF. CDR3 nucleotides: TGTGCCAGCAGCCCGACAGTTGAGTCCTACGAGCAGTACTTC.

In its sample, this clonotype was seen many times. This rearrangement joins TRBV12-3 or TRBV12-4 to TRBJ2-5, with TRBD1 identical over 8 bases. This CDR3 is 13 amino acids long. V shed 4 bases and J 4 bases; nucleotides not matched to a gene: 2. The CDR3 protein is CASSWTGLETQYF. CDR3 DNA: TGTGCCAGCAGTTGGACAGGGCTAGAGACCCAGTACTTC.

The chain uses TRBV27 and TRBJ2-5; no reliable D call. The germline V and J ends were trimmed by 8 bases and 2 bases, with 9 bases remaining between them. The CDR3 runs to 12 residues. Germline V gives CDR1 MNHEY, CDR2 SMNVEV (reference sequence). For the CDR3, the DNA is TGTGCCAGCGACGGTAGGCAAGAGACCCAGTACTTC. Translating gives CASDGRQETQYF.

This clonotype was picked up a small number of times. The chain recombines TRBV12-3 or TRBV12-4 with TRBJ2-5, with 7 bases that match TRBD2. This CDR3 is 16 amino acids long. J gave up 5 bases and V 4 bases, and 13 bases lay outside the gene matches. The CDR3 loop reads CASSSFSGIVRETQYF. The DNA of the CDR3 is TGTGCCAGCAGTTCCTTCAGCGGGATAGTAAGGGAGACCCAGTACTTC.

This clonotype was picked up many times. This sequence joins TRBV29-1 and TRBJ2-7; 8 nucleotides agree with TRBD2. Germline V gene sequence: CDR1 SQVTM, CDR2 ANQGSEA. The V segment lost 2 bases and the J segment 4 bases; nucleotides outside the gene matches: 4. The CDR3 totals 13 residues. In nucleotides, the CDR3 is TGCAGCGTTGAAAGGCTAGCGGGTTACGAGCAGTACTTC. It is translated as CSVERLAGYEQYF.

This clonotype was observed at least ten times. This rearrangement joins TRBV7-2 to TRBJ2-3; possible D gene TRBD1, 6 bases. With 1 base removed from V and 3 bases from J, the gap between germline ends came to 8 bases. Germline CDR1 SGHTA, CDR2 FQGNSA. This CDR3 region has 14 residues. The CDR3 region is CASSLDQGTDTQYF. The CDR3 region has the DNA TGTGCCAGCAGCTTAGATCAGGGGACAGATACGCAGTATTTT.

This clonotype was seen only a few times. The J gene is TRBJ2-1, the V gene TRBV20-1; 10 bases are a match to TRBD2. This CDR3 is built from 16 residues. V lost 6 bases and J lost 7; bases outside the gene matches: 15. The germline V gene has CDR1 DFQATT and CDR2 SNEGSKA (reference sequence). The CDR3 DNA sequence: TGCAGTGCCCGGATCAGGGCTAGCGGGAGTGGTAATGAGCAGTTCTTC. Its protein is CSARIRASGSGNEQFF.

Comment on this clonotype: A read error may explain this, as a much larger clone is one base away. J is TRBJ2-3 and V is TRBV20-1, with D maybe TRBD2 (5 bases). The CDR3 extends over 16 amino acids. V shed 1 base and J shed 6 bases, with 20 bases lying between them. Germline CDR1 and CDR2: DFQATT and SNEGSKA (reference sequence). The CDR3 reads CSARVYLWESRDTQYF. DNA of the CDR3: TGCAGTGCTAGAGTATATCTGTGGGAGAGCAGGGATACGCAGTATTTT.

This clonotype showed up just a few times. The V gene is TRBV3-1, the J gene TRBJ2-7; no reliable D call. Germline V gives CDR1 LGHDT, CDR2 YNNKEL (reference sequence). The CDR3 is 16 residues long. V lost 0 bases to trimming and J lost 2 bases, with 14 bases between them. The CDR3 region has the DNA TGTGCCAGCAGCCAAGAGATGAGTGGCGCCGCCTACGAGCAGTACTTC. Its protein product is CASSQEMSGAAYEQYF.

This clonotype has at least ten counts. The V gene is TRBV20-1, the J gene TRBJ2-3; TRBD2 matches 13 bases. The J segment lost 0 bases and the V segment lost 6 bases, leaving 9 bases of the junction unmatched. In germline, CDR1 is DFQATT, CDR2 SNEGSKA (reference sequence). This CDR3 comprises 17 residues. CDR3 coding DNA: TGCAGTGCCCCTACTAGCGGGAGGGCCACTAGCACAGATACGCAGTATTTT. Encoded protein: CSAPTSGRATSTDTQYF.

The table lists this clonotype with many counts. The V call is TRBV6-1, the J call TRBJ2-3; 7 positions agree with TRBD2. The J segment lost 1 base and the V segment lost 5 bases, leaving 3 bases of the junction unmatched. The CDR3 spans 14 residues. Germline V gene data show CDR1 as MNHNS and CDR2 as SASEGT. The CDR3 DNA reads TGTGCCAGCAGTAGGGAGGGCCGCACAGATACGCAGTATTTT. Amino acids: CASSREGRTDTQYF.